These T cell receptor beta chains were read from a single sample in a study of cytomegalovirus exposure and HLA in healthy donors. Generated by immunoSEQ multiplex PCR, the TCRdb table keeps only in-frame clones and is missing some. This sample has roughly 110,000 clones, with about 87% found just once. Sequencing was performed on PBMCs. The source of these receptors is a woman aged 18-35 years in good health and CMV-seropositive. Each CDR3 is given with its conserved first and last residue. The D gene is left open where the match is weak. Rows give clone size only sometimes, using once, few, many, or a class for an expanded clone.

J	V	size	D	CDR3	DNA
TRBJ2-3	TRBV18	-	-	CASSRAGLSSTDTQYF	TGTGCCAGCTCACGGGCCGGACTCTCTAGCACAGATACGCAGTATTTT
TRBJ2-2	TRBV6-4	-	TRBD2	CASSHSGGAGTGELFF	TGTGCCAGCAGCCACAGCGGGGGGGCCGGCACCGGGGAGCTGTTTTTT
TRBJ1-1	TRBV18	-	-	CASSPSGGFLDTEAFF	TGTGCCAGCTCACCATCGGGGGGCTTTTTGGACACTGAAGCTTTCTTT
TRBJ1-2	TRBV6-1	-	TRBD1	CASSVAGTGAGDGYTF	TGTGCCAGCAGTGTAGCCGGGACAGGGGCCGGGGATGGCTACACCTTC
TRBJ1-2	TRBV7-8	-	TRBD1	CASSSVRDRGPDGYTF	TGTGCCAGCAGCTCAGTCCGGGACAGGGGTCCGGATGGCTACACCTTC
TRBJ2-7	TRBV29-1	-	TRBD1	CSARDSTYEQYF	TGCAGCGCACGGGACAGCACCTACGAGCAGTACTTC
TRBJ2-5	TRBV9	-	-	CASSSSRGPETQYF	TGTGCCAGCAGCTCCTCACGGGGTCCGGAGACCCAGTACTTC
TRBJ2-7	TRBV27	once	TRBD2	CASSLGLDYEQYF	TGTGCCAGCAGCCTTGGACTAGACTACGAGCAGTACTTC
TRBJ2-7	TRBV4-1	-	TRBD2	CASSQDGKRGGPPSGEQYF	TGCGCCAGCAGCCAAGATGGGAAGCGGGGGGGCCCTCCATCGGGCGAGCAGTACTTC
TRBJ1-2	TRBV6-1	-	TRBD1	CASSEAGRQGIGSYGYTF	TGTGCCAGCAGTGAAGCGGGGAGACAGGGTATCGGGAGCTATGGCTACACCTTC
TRBJ2-5	TRBV18	-	TRBD1	CASSPSAGGETQYF	TGTGCCAGCTCACCAAGTGCAGGGGGAGAGACCCAGTACTTC
TRBJ2-7	TRBV6-6	-	-	CASSYSNQGGYEQYF	TGTGCCAGCAGTTACTCGAATCAGGGTGGGTACGAGCAGTACTTC
TRBJ2-7	TRBV7-6	-	TRBD1	CASSLEGQENYEQYF	TGTGCCAGCAGCTTAGAGGGACAGGAGAACTACGAGCAGTACTTC
TRBJ2-2	TRBV5-1	-	TRBD2	CASSLRLAGVPDTGELFF	TGCGCCAGCAGCTTGAGGCTAGCGGGGGTTCCGGACACCGGGGAGCTGTTTTTT
TRBJ2-1	TRBV2	-	-	CASDGYSYNEQFF	TGTGCCAGCGACGGGTACTCCTACAATGAGCAGTTCTTC
TRBJ2-3	TRBV4-1	once	TRBD1	CASSQWTGSTDTQYF	TGCGCCAGCAGCCAATGGACAGGGAGCACAGATACGCAGTATTTT
TRBJ1-1	TRBV23-1	-	-	CASSQWGVNTEAFF	TGCGCCAGCAGTCAATGGGGCGTGAACACTGAAGCTTTCTTT
TRBJ1-1	TRBV29-1	-	-	CSVEVTGNTEAFF	TGCAGCGTTGAAGTGACAGGGAACACTGAAGCTTTCTTT
TRBJ1-1	TRBV5-4	-	TRBD1	CASSITGGGRNTEAFF	TGTGCCAGCAGCATCACAGGGGGAGGTCGAAACACTGAAGCTTTCTTT
TRBJ1-6	TRBV4-1	-	TRBD1	CASSQDRTGDLNSPLHF	TGCGCCAGCAGCCAAGATAGGACAGGGGACTTGAATTCACCCCTCCACTTT
TRBJ1-1	TRBV6-1	-	TRBD1	CASSEALDRAEAFF	TGTGCCAGCAGTGAAGCACTTGACAGGGCTGAAGCTTTCTTT
TRBJ1-2	TRBV28	-	-	CASSLGHRYGYTF	TGTGCCAGCAGTTTAGGCCATCGCTATGGCTACACCTTC
TRBJ1-4	TRBV4-3	-	TRBD1	CASSQTGGAATNEKLFF	TGCGCCAGCAGCCAAACAGGGGGCGCCGCAACTAATGAAAAACTGTTTTTT
TRBJ1-4	TRBV6-1	-	-	CASSDPGTEGNEKLFF	TGTGCCAGCAGTGACCCGGGGACGGAGGGGAATGAAAAACTGTTTTTT
TRBJ1-1	TRBV4-1	-	TRBD1	CASSLFGQGAYTEAFF	TGCGCCAGCAGCCTTTTTGGACAGGGGGCGTACACTGAAGCTTTCTTT
TRBJ2-3	TRBV28	-	TRBD2	CARSSGATPDTQYF	TGTGCCAGATCTAGCGGGGCGACCCCAGATACGCAGTATTTT
TRBJ1-1	TRBV4-3	-	-	CASSQGWQQNTEAFF	TGCGCCAGCAGCCAAGGGTGGCAACAGAACACTGAAGCTTTCTTT
TRBJ1-3	TRBV7-8	-	TRBD1	CASSSTSGGSGNTIYF	TGTGCCAGCAGCTCAACCTCAGGGGGCTCTGGAAACACCATATATTTT
TRBJ1-5	TRBV6-6	-	TRBD1	CASSYSGQGNQPQHF	TGTGCCAGCAGTTACTCGGGACAGGGCAATCAGCCCCAGCATTTT
TRBJ2-1	TRBV10-2	-	TRBD2	CASSEPFRGVSYNEQFF	TGCGCCAGCAGTGAGCCTTTCCGGGGGGTCTCCTACAATGAGCAGTTCTTC
TRBJ1-2	TRBV28	-	TRBD1	CASSVGQGDYGYTF	TGTGCCAGCAGTGTGGGACAGGGCGACTATGGCTACACCTTC
TRBJ1-2	TRBV7-8	-	TRBD1	CASSLSQGAGYTF	TGTGCCAGCAGCTTATCACAGGGGGCTGGCTACACCTTC
TRBJ1-2	TRBV18	-	TRBD1	CASSPGTANYGYTF	TGTGCCAGCTCACCTGGGACAGCTAACTATGGCTACACCTTC
TRBJ2-1	TRBV28	few	-	CASDRSSYNEQFF	TGTGCCTCTGACAGGAGCTCCTACAATGAGCAGTTCTTC
TRBJ2-2	TRBV11-2	-	TRBD2	CASSLRGGTGELFF	TGTGCCAGCAGCTTACGGGGGGGCACCGGGGAGCTGTTTTTT
TRBJ1-6	TRBV28	-	-	CASSGGLNSPLHF	TGTGCCAGCAGTGGAGGGCTCAATTCACCCCTCCACTTT
TRBJ1-1	TRBV19	-	-	CASSTGSLGRTEAFF	TGTGCCAGTAGTACCGGGAGTCTTGGGCGGACTGAAGCTTTCTTT
TRBJ2-7	TRBV2	-	-	CASSQSGTLYEQYF	TGTGCCAGCAGTCAATCCGGGACACTCTACGAGCAGTACTTC
TRBJ2-2	TRBV19	-	TRBD1	CATGQGGTGELFF	TGTGCTACTGGACAGGGTGGCACCGGGGAGCTGTTTTTT